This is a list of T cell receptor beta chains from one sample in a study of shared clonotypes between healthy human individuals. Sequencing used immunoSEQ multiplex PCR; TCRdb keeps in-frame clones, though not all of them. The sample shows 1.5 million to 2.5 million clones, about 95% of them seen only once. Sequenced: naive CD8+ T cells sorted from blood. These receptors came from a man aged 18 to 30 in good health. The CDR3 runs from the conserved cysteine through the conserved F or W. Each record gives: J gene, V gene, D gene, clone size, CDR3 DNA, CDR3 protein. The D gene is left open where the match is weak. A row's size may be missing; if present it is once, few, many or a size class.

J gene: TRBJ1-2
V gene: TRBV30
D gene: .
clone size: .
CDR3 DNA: TGTGCCTGTTTGGACAGCGTGACCTTAGTGGGCTACACCTTC
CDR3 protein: CACLDSVTLVGYTF

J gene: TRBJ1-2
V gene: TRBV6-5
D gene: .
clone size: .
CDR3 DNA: TGTGCCAGCAGTTTATCCCAGGGTGGGCGATATGGCTACACCTTC
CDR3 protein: CASSLSQGGRYGYTF

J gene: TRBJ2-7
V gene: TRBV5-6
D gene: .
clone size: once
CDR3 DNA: TGTGCCAGCAGCTTCGGAGCTGGCCCCTACGAGCAGTACTTC
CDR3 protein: CASSFGAGPYEQYF

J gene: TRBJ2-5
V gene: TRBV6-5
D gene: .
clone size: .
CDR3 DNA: TGTGCCAGCAGTTCAGTTCAAGAGACCCAGTACTTC
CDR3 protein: CASSSVQETQYF

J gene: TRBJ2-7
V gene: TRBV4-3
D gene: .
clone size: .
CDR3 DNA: TGCGCCAGCAGCCAAGCAGGGTCTACCTACGAGCAGTACTTC
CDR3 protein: CASSQAGSTYEQYF

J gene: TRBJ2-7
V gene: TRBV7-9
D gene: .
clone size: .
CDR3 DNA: TGTGCCAGCGGCAACTACGAGCAGTACTTC
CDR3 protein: CASGNYEQYF

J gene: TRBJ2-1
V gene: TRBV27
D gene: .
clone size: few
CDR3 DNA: TGTGCCAGCCGGGAAACCTACAATGAGCAGTTCTTC
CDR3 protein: CASRETYNEQFF

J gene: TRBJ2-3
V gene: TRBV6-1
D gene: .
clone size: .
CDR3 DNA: TGTGCCAGCAGTGAAGCGCTAGGGGTTAACACAGATACGCAGTATTTT
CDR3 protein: CASSEALGVNTDTQYF

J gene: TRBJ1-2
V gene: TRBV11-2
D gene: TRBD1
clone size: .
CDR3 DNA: TGTGCCAGCAGTGACAGGGGCCGCGGCTACACCTTC
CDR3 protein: CASSDRGRGYTF

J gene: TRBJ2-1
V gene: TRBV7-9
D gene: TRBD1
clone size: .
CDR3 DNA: TGTGCCAGCAGCTTAGGACAGGGGGCCTTAAAAGAGCAGTTCTTC
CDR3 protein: CASSLGQGALKEQFF

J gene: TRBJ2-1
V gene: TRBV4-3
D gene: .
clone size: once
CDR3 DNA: TGCGCCAGCAGCCGCCTCAATGGCAATGAGCAGTTCTTC
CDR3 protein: CASSRLNGNEQFF

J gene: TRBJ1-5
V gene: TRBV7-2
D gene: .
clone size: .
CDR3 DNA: TGTGCCAGCAGCTTGACAATTTATAGCAATCAGCCCCAGCATTTT
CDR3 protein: CASSLTIYSNQPQHF

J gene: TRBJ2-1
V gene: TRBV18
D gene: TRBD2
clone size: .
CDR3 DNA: TGTGCCAGCCAACCCGGAGCGGGAGGGACATACAATGAGCAGTTCTTC
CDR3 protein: CASQPGAGGTYNEQFF

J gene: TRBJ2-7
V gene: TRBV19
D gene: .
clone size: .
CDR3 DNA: TGTGCCACCCGGGACTTTCGTGGATTGCACTTC
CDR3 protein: CATRDFRGLHF

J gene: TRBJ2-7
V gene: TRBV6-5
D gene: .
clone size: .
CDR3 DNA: TGTGCCAGCAGTTCCGCAGAAGTGTCCTACGAGCAGTACTTC
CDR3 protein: CASSSAEVSYEQYF

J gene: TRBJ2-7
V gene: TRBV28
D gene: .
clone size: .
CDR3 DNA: TGTGCCAGCAGTTCGTTGGACCGGATTAACGAGCAGTACTTC
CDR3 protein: CASSSLDRINEQYF

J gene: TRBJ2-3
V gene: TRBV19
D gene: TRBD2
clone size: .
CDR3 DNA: TGTGCCAGCGGGGGGGTAAACACAGATACGCAGTATTTT
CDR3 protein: CASGGVNTDTQYF

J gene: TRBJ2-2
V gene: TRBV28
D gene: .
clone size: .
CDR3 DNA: TGTGCCAGCACAACCTATTCCGGGGGACGAGGGTTTGGGGAGCTGTTTTTT
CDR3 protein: CASTTYSGGRGFGELFF

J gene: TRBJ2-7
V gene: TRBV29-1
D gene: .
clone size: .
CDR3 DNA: TGCAGCGTTGAGGGTCAGCGGGACGAGCAGTACTTC
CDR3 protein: CSVEGQRDEQYF

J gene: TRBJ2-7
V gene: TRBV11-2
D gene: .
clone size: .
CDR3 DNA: TGTGCCAGCAGCTTACCCCCGGGGGTAGACGAGCAGTACTTC
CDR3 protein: CASSLPPGVDEQYF

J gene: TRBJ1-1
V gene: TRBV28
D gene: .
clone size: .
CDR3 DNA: TGTGCCAGCAGTTTAAACTTATGGGGAGATAACACTGAAGCTTTCTTT
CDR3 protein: CASSLNLWGDNTEAFF

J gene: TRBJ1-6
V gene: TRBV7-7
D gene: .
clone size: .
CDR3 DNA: TGTGCTAGCAGCTTAGTTGTGAGAGGAAAAATGAAGTCCTATAATTCACCCCTCCACTTT
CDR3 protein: CASSLVVRGKMKSYNSPLHF

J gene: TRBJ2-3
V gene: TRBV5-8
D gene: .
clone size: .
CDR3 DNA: TGTGCCAGCAGCCCGCGGACTAGCACAGATACGCAGTATTTT
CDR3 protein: CASSPRTSTDTQYF

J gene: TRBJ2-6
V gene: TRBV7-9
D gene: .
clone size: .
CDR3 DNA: TGTGCCAGCAGCCCCATTTACTCTGGGGCCAACGTCCTGACTTTC
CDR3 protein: CASSPIYSGANVLTF

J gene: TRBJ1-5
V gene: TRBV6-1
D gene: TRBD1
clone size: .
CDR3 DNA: TGTGCCAGCAGTGAAGACAGGGGGAGCAATCAGCCCCAGCATTTT
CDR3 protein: CASSEDRGSNQPQHF